This TCR beta chain was captured by sequencing in a study of T cell responses to AZD1222 COVID-19 vaccine. Here immunoSEQ multiplex PCR was the method, and the copy in TCRdb shows in-frame clones only, minus some. The sample consists of some 90,000 clones, 75% to 90% of them appearing once. Study-wide results and limits: The donor group comprised mostly white British people and more females; the analysis possibly underestimated clonal diversity. Reports indicate that nearly half of spike-specific TCRs are directed at unmutated variant regions. At baseline, just six AZD1222 recipients tested seropositive.

Concerning this clone itself: Its antigen remains unidentified.

Trimming took 4 bases from V and 4 from J, leaving 10 bases between them. The CDR3 sequence is 13 residues long. In germline, CDR1 is MNHEY, CDR2 SVGAGI. This receptor was identified in an adult in good health. The source was peripheral blood, collected on day 0 of AZD1222 vaccination. The rearrangement uses TRBV6-5 and TRBJ1-2; D not certain. CDR3 sequence reads: CASSSDPFYGYTF. As DNA, the CDR3 is TGTGCCAGCAGTTCGGACCCCTTCTATGGCTACACCTTC.